The 16 T cell receptor beta chains listed next were all sequenced from one sample in a study of blood T cell repertoires in COVID-19. Profiling relied on immunoSEQ multiplex PCR, and the TCRdb table lists in-frame clones only, not all of them. The sample lists about 130,000 clones, around nine tenths occurring once. Sequenced material: peripheral blood. Receptors were obtained from a woman in her sixties or seventies with COVID-19, enrolled during active disease.

This chain uses TRBV18 with TRBJ1-2, with a possible D match to TRBD1 (6 bases). With 3 bases removed from V and 6 bases from J, the gap between germline ends came to 11 bases. The CDR3 is 13 residues long. The germline V gene encodes CDR1 KGHSH and CDR2 LQKENI. The CDR3, as DNA: TGTGCCAGCTCACCGGACAGCCTTGATGGCTACACCTTC. Encoded protein: CASSPDSLDGYTF.

The V and J genes are TRBV5-4 and TRBJ2-7, with D hard to call. Germline V gene lookup returns CDR1 SGHNT and CDR2 YYREEE (reference sequence). V lost 4 bases to trimming and J lost 2 bases, with 19 bases between them. The CDR3 consists of 16 residues. The CDR3 nucleotides are TGTGCCAGCAGCCCCACCCCAGGTCGTTCCACCTACGAGCAGTACTTC. Translating gives CASSPTPGRSTYEQYF.

This sequence joins TRBV5-1 and TRBJ2-5; 15 bases map to TRBD2. CDR3 length: 17 amino acids. Germline V gene sequence: CDR1 SGHRS, CDR2 YFSETQ. The V segment lost 4 bases and the J segment 5 bases; nucleotides outside the gene matches: 9. The CDR3: CASSRGTSGGLKETQYF. CDR3 bases: TGCGCCAGCAGCAGAGGGACTAGCGGGGGGTTGAAGGAGACCCAGTACTTC.

This rearrangement joins TRBV4-1 to TRBJ2-7; 12 positions match TRBD1. The CDR3 loop spans 14 amino acids. Trimming removed 0 bases from V and 13 bases from J; junction bases left unmatched: 7. Germline CDR1 and CDR2: MGHRA and YSYEKL. CDR3 region: CASSQDRGTGGRYF. The DNA of the CDR3 is TGCGCCAGCAGCCAAGATCGGGGGACAGGGGGCCGCTACTTC.

The chain couples TRBV6-5 to TRBJ2-7; D gene ambiguous. Looked up from germline, CDR1 is MNHEY and CDR2 is SVGAGI. Trimming took 0 bases from V and 3 from J, leaving 12 bases between them. This CDR3 has 15 amino acids. For the CDR3, the DNA is TGTGCCAGCAGTTACTCGCCCAGGATTGACTACGAGCAGTACTTC. Translating it yields CASSYSPRIDYEQYF.

The rearrangement links TRBV5-5 to TRBJ1-4, with D perhaps TRBD1 (6 bases). The CDR3 totals 17 residues. The ends were cut back, 2 bases at V and 2 bases at J, with 16 bases in the middle. Germline CDR1 is SGHKS and CDR2 is YYEKEE (reference sequence). CDR3 sequence reads: CASSFYVGALTNEKLFF. CDR3 sequence (DNA): TGTGCCAGCAGCTTTTATGTGGGGGCGCTTACTAATGAAAAACTGTTTTTT.

The chain carries TRBV5-8 and TRBJ2-1; 8 bases match TRBD1. CDR1 is SGHTS and CDR2 is YDEGEE in the germline V gene. Losses at the gene ends were 7 bases for V and 4 bases for J; bases not matched to a gene: 7. The CDR3 loop spans 14 amino acids. The CDR3: CASLPGQAYNEQFF. The DNA for the CDR3 is TGTGCCAGCCTTCCGGGACAGGCATACAATGAGCAGTTCTTC. Complete variable domain (other parts from reference TRBV5-8 and TRBJ2-1): EAGVTQSPTHLIKTRGQQATLRCSPISGHTSVYWYQQALGLGLQFLLWYDEGEERNRGNFPPRFSGRQFPNYSSELNVNALELEDSALYLCASLPGQAYNEQFFGPGTRLTVL.

The CDR3 region has the DNA TGTGCCAGCAGTGATCCTTACAGGCTCCCCTCTGGGGCCAACGTCCTGACTTTC. It is translated as CASSDPYRLPSGANVLTF. The J gene is TRBJ2-6, the V gene TRBV6-1; possibly TRBD1 for D (5 bases). Germline V gives CDR1 MNHNS, CDR2 SASEGT. The V and J ends lost 3 bases and 0 bases respectively, with 15 bases between them. This CDR3 comprises 18 residues.

A few counts support this clone. The chain links TRBV3-1 (or the pseudogene TRBV3-2) to TRBJ1-5; D gene uncertain. The CDR3 runs to 15 residues. V was cut by 1 base and J by 5 bases, with 12 bases left in between. Germline loops: CDR1 LGHDT, CDR2 YNNKEL (reference sequence). CDR3 protein: CASSQAAVADQPQHF. CDR3 nucleotides: TGTGCCAGCAGCCAAGCTGCAGTAGCCGATCAGCCCCAGCATTTT.

This rearrangement joins TRBV3-1 (or the pseudogene TRBV3-2) to TRBJ2-1; 10 positions agree with TRBD2. The CDR3 is 15 residues long. Germline CDR1 and CDR2: LGHDT and YNNKEL (reference sequence). V shed 5 bases, J shed 4 bases, and the junction held 5 bases outside the gene matches. CDR3 coding DNA: TGTGCCAGCAGCGGGCGGACTAGCGGATACAATGAGCAGTTCTTC. It translates to CASSGRTSGYNEQFF.

V usage is TRBV30 and J usage is TRBJ1-3; the D is unclear. The ends were cut back, 7 bases at V and 5 bases at J, with 15 bases in the middle. CDR3 length: 13 amino acids. Germline CDR1 reads GTSNPN; CDR2 reads SVGIG (reference sequence). In DNA form, the CDR3 reads TGTGCCTCAGGTGCGGGTTTCAGAAACACCATATATTTT. Translation: CASGAGFRNTIYF.

The genes are TRBV7-9 and TRBJ1-2; the D is unclear. There are 14 residues in the CDR3. Germline CDR1 SEHNR, CDR2 FQNEAQ (reference sequence). V lost 3 bases and J 2 bases, leaving 10 bases between the germline ends. The CDR3 reads CASSLYSMNYGYTF. The CDR3 coding sequence is TGTGCCAGCAGCTTGTACTCAATGAACTATGGCTACACCTTC.

V is TRBV14 and J is TRBJ1-4; TRBD1 agrees at 8 bases. CDR3 length equals 12 residues. Trimming at V came to 4 bases and at J to 13 bases, leaving 5 bases not matched to a gene. Germline V gene data show CDR1 as SGHDN and CDR2 as FVKESK. CDR3 amino acids: CASSRQGFSLFF. The CDR3 region has the DNA TGTGCCAGCAGCCGACAGGGGTTTTCACTGTTTTTT.

The chain combines TRBV27 with TRBJ1-1; 7 bases agree with TRBD1. The CDR3 loop spans 11 amino acids. The germline V gene has CDR1 MNHEY and CDR2 SMNVEV (reference sequence). V lost 7 bases to trimming and J lost 7 bases; unmatched junction nucleotides: 3. The CDR3 DNA sequence: TGTGCCAGCATTCAGGGGGTTGAAGCTTTCTTT. Its translation: CASIQGVEAFF.

This chain uses TRBV28 with TRBJ2-2; D may be TRBD2 (5 bases). The CDR3 extends over 14 amino acids. V was trimmed by 4 bases and J by 4 bases, leaving 10 bases between them. CDR1 is MDHEN and CDR2 is SYDVKM in the germline V gene. The CDR3 region is CASSSGVFTGELFF. The CDR3 nucleotides read TGTGCCAGCAGTTCCGGGGTGTTCACCGGGGAGCTGTTTTTT.

The rearrangement uses TRBV5-1 and TRBJ2-2, with TRBD1 matching over 9 bases. CDR1 is SGHRS, CDR2 YFSETQ, per germline. V dropped 1 base and J dropped 4; count of bases not matched to a gene: 8. CDR3 length: 17 residues. CDR3 bases: TGCGCCAGCAGCTTGTTGGGCCCGGGACAGGGCACCGGGGAGCTGTTTTTT. Protein sequence: CASSLLGPGQGTGELFF.